These T cell receptor beta chains were read from a single sample in a study of somatic mutations in T cells in chronic GVHD. This table comes from immunoSEQ multiplex PCR, and its TCRdb copy is limited to in-frame clones, with some not included. The profile shows 1,500 to 2,000 clones, around 60% of them singletons. Sequenced material: CD8+ T cells from blood. These receptors came from a male patient in his fifties with chronic graft-versus-host disease. Some T cells may be transferred from the graft donor. CDR3s leave out the opening cysteine and the closing phenylalanine or tryptophan. The order of the fields is V gene, J gene, CDR3 protein.

>TRBV7-9|TRBJ2-5
ASSFIGQETQY
>TRBV28|TRBJ1-1
ASSPLGGGTEAF
>TRBV15|TRBJ2-5
ATSRGAIETQY
>TRBV10-3|TRBJ2-2
AFARDTGELF
>TRBV6-5|TRBJ1-2
ASSPRGLVDGYT
>TRBV9|TRBJ2-5
ASSPGNRETQY
>TRBV4-1|TRBJ1-5
ASSQDFAGQPQH
>TRBV4-1|TRBJ1-5
ASSQAGGAGGQPQH
>TRBV13|TRBJ2-7
ASSLSGEYYEQY
>TRBV7-9|TRBJ1-2
ASSLVGSGYGYT
>TRBV5-6|TRBJ1-2
ASSLSTGAYGYT
>TRBV19|TRBJ1-2
ASSIEIVRGEGYGYT
>TRBV13|TRBJ1-2
ASSYPTGGRGYT
>TRBV9|TRBJ1-2
ASTGAGYGYT
>TRBV5-5|TRBJ2-7
ASSQEAVPYEQY
>TRBV4-1|TRBJ2-6
ASSLQPRDRGPGANVLT
>TRBV27|TRBJ2-7
ASGTSANEQY
>TRBV27|TRBJ2-7
ASSLSGGGYEQY